The rows below give T cell receptor beta chains drawn from one sample of a study of response to subunit inactivated influenza vaccine. MiXCR, run by TCRdb on the RT-PCR reads, gives a single entry per CDR3 protein. This repertoire shows about 500,000 distinct CDR3 sequences, about 15% found once; its top ten account for 3%. The sample was CD4+ T cells sorted from PBMCs, taken less than 30 months after vaccination. The receptors come from a man aged 50-75 years who received an inactivated influenza vaccine. The CDR3 runs from the conserved cysteine through the conserved F or W. A D gene is named only where the DNA matches it firmly. For some rows the clone size is stated as once, few or many, or as a class when expanded; others skip it.

CDR3 length	D gene	V gene	J gene	clone size	CDR3 protein	CDR3 DNA
17	-	TRBV7-2	TRBJ1-1	-	CASSLVPGPPPNTEAFF	TGTGCCAGCAGCTTAGTCCCGGGACCGCCACCCAACACTGAAGCTTTCTTT
15	TRBD2	TRBV20-1	TRBJ2-3	many	CSARVLAGGADTQYF	TGCAGTGCTAGGGTACTAGCGGGGGGAGCTGATACGCAGTATTTT
15	TRBD2	TRBV7-3	TRBJ2-5	-	CASSPRASGQETQYF	TGTGCCAGCAGCCCCCGAGCTAGCGGCCAAGAGACCCAGTACTTC
16	-	TRBV29-1	TRBJ2-5	-	CSVEDGVGTTQETQYF	TGCAGCGTTGAAGATGGCGTAGGTACCACCCAAGAGACCCAGTACTTC
17	-	TRBV6-5	TRBJ2-7	few	CASSYRVMGVGSYEQYF	TGTGCCAGCAGTTACAGGGTAATGGGGGTTGGCTCCTACGAGCAGTACTTC
15	-	TRBV12-3/TRBV12-4	TRBJ1-6	few	CASSVPGRPNSPLHF	TGTGCCAGCAGCGTCCCCGGACGGCCGAATTCACCCCTCCACTTT
14	-	TRBV10-3	TRBJ2-2	-	CAIGSVSNTGELFF	TGTGCCATCGGTTCGGTTTCGAACACCGGGGAGCTGTTTTTT
16	TRBD1	TRBV3-1	TRBJ2-1	-	CASSHLLGTAYNEQFF	TGTGCCAGCAGCCATCTTCTCGGGACAGCTTACAATGAGCAGTTCTTC
14	-	TRBV6-5	TRBJ1-2	-	CASSTFLGDYGYTF	TGTGCCAGCAGTACTTTCTTAGGGGACTATGGCTACACCTTC
14	TRBD2	TRBV20-1	TRBJ2-3	-	CSASLSGSTDTQYF	TGCAGTGCTAGTCTTAGCGGGAGCACAGATACGCAGTATTTT
12	TRBD2	TRBV12-3/TRBV12-4	TRBJ2-7	-	CATLAGSHEQYF	TGTGCCACGCTAGCGGGGTCCCACGAGCAGTACTTC
14	TRBD1	TRBV20-1	TRBJ2-7	few	CSANPGTGIHEQYF	TGCAGTGCAAACCCCGGGACAGGGATCCACGAGCAGTACTTC
15	TRBD1	TRBV15	TRBJ2-5	-	CATSAGTGRQETQYF	TGTGCCACCAGTGCCGGGACAGGGAGACAAGAGACCCAGTACTTC
14	-	TRBV5-3	TRBJ2-2	few	CARSLWGSTGELFF	TGTGCCAGAAGCTTATGGGGGAGCACCGGGGAGCTGTTTTTT
16	-	TRBV12-3/TRBV12-4	TRBJ2-4	-	CASSLRGPVAKNIQYF	TGTGCCAGCAGTTTACGAGGGCCAGTAGCCAAAAACATTCAGTACTTC
16	-	TRBV7-6	TRBJ2-3	-	CASSAGWAGDTDTQYF	TGTGCCAGCAGCGCGGGGTGGGCCGGGGACACAGATACGCAGTATTTT
16	TRBD2	TRBV5-1	TRBJ2-3	-	CASSFTSGGSTDTQYF	TGCGCCAGCAGCTTCACTAGCGGGGGGTCCACAGATACGCAGTATTTT
14	TRBD1	TRBV12-3/TRBV12-4	TRBJ2-7	few	CASSLGQGAAEQYF	TGTGCCAGCAGCCTGGGACAGGGGGCGGCGGAGCAGTACTTC
14	TRBD1	TRBV29-1	TRBJ2-3	-	CSVLTGTGGDTQYF	TGCAGCGTTCTCACCGGGACAGGGGGAGATACGCAGTATTTT
12	-	TRBV6-5	TRBJ2-5	few	CASKSSLETQYF	TGTGCCAGCAAAAGCTCTTTGGAGACCCAGTACTTC
15	-	TRBV12-3/TRBV12-4	TRBJ1-3	-	CASSTFYSSGNTIYF	TGTGCCAGCAGTACCTTCTACAGCTCTGGAAACACCATATATTTT
16	-	TRBV7-8	TRBJ2-1	-	CASSPRDSSKYNEQFF	TGTGCCAGCAGCCCCCGGGACTCCAGCAAATACAATGAGCAGTTCTTC
20	-	TRBV4-1	TRBJ1-5	few	CASSQGGDSGLGMSNQPQHF	TGCGCCAGCAGCCAAGGGGGTGACAGCGGGCTGGGTATGAGCAATCAGCCCCAGCATTTT
13	-	TRBV6-5	TRBJ1-5	-	CASSSGWNQPQHF	TGTGCCAGCAGTTCAGGTTGGAATCAGCCCCAGCATTTT
15	TRBD1	TRBV5-1	TRBJ1-5	many	CASSLTGASNQPQHF	TGTGCCAGCAGCTTGACAGGGGCTAGCAATCAGCCCCAGCATTTT
16	-	TRBV28	TRBJ1-1	-	CASSAATGQMNTEAFF	TGTGCCAGCAGTGCAGCCACGGGACAAATGAACACTGAAGCTTTCTTT
11	-	TRBV6-5	TRBJ2-7	-	CASSTNYEQYF	TGTGCCAGCAGTACGAACTACGAGCAGTACTTC
13	-	TRBV3-1	TRBJ1-2	-	CASSQGENYGYTF	TGTGCCAGCAGCCAAGGAGAGAACTATGGCTACACCTTC
15	TRBD1	TRBV7-9	TRBJ2-1	-	CASSPWTGAYNEQFF	TGTGCCAGCAGCCCTTGGACAGGTGCCTACAATGAGCAGTTCTTC
15	-	TRBV4-2	TRBJ1-4	-	CASSQGAGRNEKLFF	TGTGCCAGCAGCCAAGGGGCGGGCCGTAATGAAAAACTGTTTTTT
12	-	TRBV7-8	TRBJ2-7	-	CASSPQGYKQYF	TGTGCCAGCAGCCCGCAGGGCTACAAGCAGTACTTC